This T cell receptor (beta chain) was found in a study of T cell responses to AZD1222 COVID-19 vaccine. Study details: Second-dose intervals near 4 or 12 weeks were combined. Overall study findings and caveats: The study found Spike-specific TCR breadth and depth rose after two AZD1222 doses. Sampling captured repertoires only after the peak T cell response. Epitopes outside B.1.351 and B.1.1.7 mutated regions reportedly drew nearly half of spike TCRs.

The CDR3 covers 13 residues. V shed 8 bases and J shed 0 bases, with 7 bases lying between them. Per the germline V gene, CDR1 is MNHNY and CDR2 is SVGAGI (reference sequence). Assay: immunoSEQ multiplex PCR; the TCRdb copy retains only in-frame clones and omits some. The sample shows 130,000 to 150,000 clones, 80% to 95% of them seen only once. Points on this clone: Antigen specificity is unknown.

This TCR was recovered from an adult in good health. Material: peripheral blood, obtained on day 0 of AZD1222 vaccination. The V gene is TRBV6-6, the J gene TRBJ2-2; no reliable D call. CDR3 nucleotide sequence: TGTGCCAGCGCCCCAGCGAACACCGGGGAGCTGTTTTTT. Translation: CASAPANTGELFF.